This T cell receptor (beta chain) was obtained from a study of CXCR3-negative and CXCR3-positive naive CD8 T cells. A word on this clonotype: Its matching antigen is unknown.

Approximately 270,000 cells per CD8+ T cell subset were flow-sorted in triplicate. Each TRB cDNA library was prepared by 5' RACE (with UMI labels). Following a re-call of the 5' RACE reads, TCRdb has one entry per CDR3 protein and lacks DNA. The data include some 130,000 distinct CDR3 sequences; the top ten clones carry 0.59%. Whole-study findings and limits: Comparably high diversity was seen in both naive subsets, and much lower diversity in memory CD8+ cells. TRB CDR3s were more hydrophobic in CXCR3-positive than in CXCR3-negative naive cells. Naive CXCR3-negative cells resembled naive CXCR3-positive cells in TRBV-TRBJ usage; memory cells differed.

The CDR3 is made up of 16 amino acids. Looked up from germline, CDR1 is PRHDT and CDR2 is FYEKMQ (reference sequence). The origin of this receptor is a human donor in good health. Some clones in this sample may be carry-over from other donors' samples. The chain uses TRBV13 and TRBJ1-2; lacking DNA, the TRBD1 call made by TCRdb goes unchecked. The sequencing sample was made of naive CXCR3+ CD8+ T cells from blood. The subset: CD45RO-CCR7+CD27+CD95- naive CD8+ T cells expressing CXCR3 (TNR3+). This CDR3 reads CASSISTGGELSGYTF.